The entry below gives a single T cell receptor (beta chain) sequence along with its context. This sample is drawn from a study of T cell responses to AZD1222 COVID-19 vaccine. Assay used: immunoSEQ multiplex PCR; TCRdb lists only in-frame clones, some missing. The sample records 200,000 or so clones, more than 85% being singletons. Germline CDR1 reads KGHDR; CDR2 reads SFDVKD. J lost 6 bases, V lost 1 base, and 2 bases had no gene match. CDR3 length equals 16 residues. This sequence joins TRBV24-1 and TRBJ2-1; 13 nucleotides match TRBD2. The sequenced sample was peripheral blood, obtained on day 0 of MenACWY control vaccination. This TCR was sampled from an adult in good health. CDR3: CATSDFTSGGANEQFF. As DNA, the CDR3 is TGTGCCACCAGTGATTTTACTAGCGGGGGGGCCAATGAGCAGTTCTTC.